This entry lists 8 T cell receptor beta chains sequenced from one sample in a study of shared clonotypes between healthy human individuals (dated by TCRdb to about 2020). For the CD8 naive samples, CD45RO-negative cells were positively selected for CCR7, yielding a CD45RA+CCR7+ population from which TemRA cells were excluded. The library was obtained by the immunoSEQ multiplex PCR assay. The table was pulled from immuneACCESS by TCRdb, which kept in-frame rearrangements only. Such tables lose some clones; where checked, under half of the loss comes from unresolved V genes, and the rest has no known cause. This sample is represented by about 820,000 clones; around 92% of them were singletons. About 24% of the sample lies in the top ten. The material sequenced was naive CD8+ T cells sorted from blood. The cell subset or site label, read with the paper, signifies: CD45RA+CCR7+. All receptors derive from a man younger than 40 in good health.

This rearrangement joins TRBV6-1 to TRBJ2-5; 9 bases are shared with TRBD2. The CDR3 covers 15 residues. The ends lost 3 bases at V and 3 bases at J; junction bases unmatched: 5. The germline CDR1 and CDR2 sequences are MNHNS and SASEGT. DNA for the CDR3: TGTGCCAGCAGTGACAGGGCTAGCGGGAAAGAGACCCAGTACTTC. Amino acid sequence: CASSDRASGKETQYF.

V is TRBV4-3 and J is TRBJ2-1; D gene unclear. Germline CDR1 LGHNA, CDR2 YSLEER. V lost 1 base, J lost 2 bases, and 9 bases lay in between. The CDR3 consists of 15 residues. The CDR3 reads CASSQVVSPYNEQFF. The CDR3, as DNA: TGCGCCAGCAGCCAAGTGGTCAGCCCCTACAATGAGCAGTTCTTC.

J is TRBJ2-5 and V is TRBV30, with D unclear. Germline assignment: CDR1 GTSNPN and CDR2 SVGIG (reference sequence). This CDR3 spans 14 amino acids. Trimming took 0 bases from V and 2 from J, leaving 10 bases between them. In DNA form, the CDR3 reads TGTGCCTGGAGTGTACTTGACGCTCAAGAGACCCAGTACTTC. Its translation: CAWSVLDAQETQYF.

About this clone: Other DNA sequences in this sample translate to the same CDR3. The chain links TRBV27 to TRBJ2-7; D perhaps matches TRBD1 (5 bases). Germline V gene lookup returns CDR1 MNHEY and CDR2 SMNVEV (reference sequence). This CDR3 spans 13 amino acids. Trimming took 2 bases from V and 2 from J, leaving 7 bases between them. The CDR3 nucleotides read TGTGCCAGCAGTTTAACAGGAGCCTACGAGCAGTACTTC. Protein sequence: CASSLTGAYEQYF.

V usage is TRBV19 and J usage is TRBJ2-1; TRBD2 might be the D (6 bases). Trimming removed 2 bases at V and 6 bases at J, with 14 bases between. Per germline, CDR1 LNHDA and CDR2 SQIVND (reference sequence). There are 15 residues in the CDR3. The CDR3 loop reads CASSIPGSQGNEQFF. CDR3 nucleotides: TGTGCCAGTAGTATACCCGGGAGTCAGGGCAATGAGCAGTTCTTC.

The V and J genes are TRBV11-2 and TRBJ2-1; TRBD1 agrees at 7 bases. J lost 8 bases, V lost 3 bases, and 10 bases had no gene match. The CDR3 extends over 15 amino acids. CDR1 and CDR2 from the germline V gene are SGHAT and FQNNGV. CDR3 residues: CASSFVGQTFDEQFF. The CDR3 DNA is TGTGCCAGCAGCTTTGTGGGACAGACTTTCGATGAGCAGTTCTTC.

This clone has a single count. The rearrangement links TRBV10-1 to TRBJ2-7; 11 bases are shared with TRBD2. V was clipped by 1 base and J by 4 bases; unmatched bases: 9. Germline loops: CDR1 WNHNN, CDR2 SYGVQD (reference sequence). This CDR3 comprises 17 residues. The CDR3 reads CASSELLAGEKGYEQYF. CDR3 sequence (DNA): TGCGCCAGCAGTGAGTTACTAGCGGGAGAGAAAGGGTACGAGCAGTACTTC.

This rearrangement joins TRBV15 to TRBJ2-4, with D perhaps TRBD2 (6 bases). This CDR3 contains 17 residues. CDR1 and CDR2 (germline): LNHNV, YYDKDF (reference sequence). Between the trimmed V and J ends, which lost 0 bases and 0 bases, there was a span of 12 bases. In DNA form, the CDR3 reads TGTGCCACCAGCAGAGATTCGGAGGGCCAAGCCAAAAACATTCAGTACTTC. This gives the protein CATSRDSEGQAKNIQYF.